Below, 24 T cell receptor beta chains from the same sample are listed, as sequenced in a study of T cell changes during pregnancy in multiple sclerosis. TCRdb keeps only in-frame clones here, not all; method: immunoSEQ multiplex PCR. The table records about 58,000 clones, roughly 89% of them present only once. Specimen: CD4+ T cells from peripheral blood mononuclear cells, collected after pregnancy. These receptors all stem from a female donor in good health, enrolled as a control in a pregnancy study.

The chain is built from TRBV5-8 and TRBJ2-1; the D gene is possibly TRBD2 (6 bases). This CDR3 contains 15 residues. Germline CDR1 and CDR2: SGHTS and YDEGEE. V lost 2 bases and J 2 bases, leaving 11 bases between the germline ends. This CDR3 reads CASSFRGSPYNEQFF. The CDR3 DNA follows: TGTGCCAGCAGCTTTCGGGGGTCCCCCTACAATGAGCAGTTCTTC.

The chain recombines TRBV27 with TRBJ1-4; the match to TRBD1 covers 11 bases. This CDR3 spans 16 amino acids. Trimming removed 5 bases from V and 6 bases from J; junction bases left unmatched: 8. Per germline, CDR1 MNHEY and CDR2 SMNVEV (reference sequence). CDR3 in amino acids: CASSPTGTGGYEKLFF. The CDR3 DNA follows: TGTGCCAGCAGTCCAACAGGGACAGGGGGGTATGAAAAACTGTTTTTT.

Concerning this clone: The same CDR3 can be traced to other DNA sequences in this sample. The chain uses TRBV7-2 and TRBJ1-1; the D gene is possibly TRBD1 (5 bases). Trimming removed 1 base from V and 4 bases from J, with 7 bases in between. The CDR3 runs 13 residues. Germline values: CDR1 SGHTA, CDR2 FQGNSA. In nucleotides, the CDR3 is TGTGCCAGCAGCTTAGGGGGGGGCACTGAAGCTTTCTTT. Translated, it gives CASSLGGGTEAFF. Full variable domain (outside the CDR3, taken from reference TRBV7-2 and TRBJ1-1): GAGVSQSPSNKVTEKGKDVELRCDPISGHTALYWYRQSLGQGLEFLIYFQGNSAPDKSGLPSDRFSAERTGGSVSTLTIQRTQQEDSAVYLCASSLGGGTEAFFGQGTRLTVV.

J is TRBJ1-2 and V is TRBV30; 8 nucleotides align to TRBD1. The length of the CDR3 is 14 residues. Germline V CDR1 and CDR2: GTSNPN, SVGIG (reference sequence). The V gene end was trimmed by 0 bases and the J gene end by 7 bases; junction bases not matched to a gene: 7. CDR3 coding DNA: TGTGCCTGGAGTGTACTGATTCAGGGGGCTGGCTACACCTTC. Encoded protein: CAWSVLIQGAGYTF. Looking up the rest from reference TRBV30 and TRBJ1-2 gives the full variable domain: SQTIHQWPATLVQPVGSPLSLECTVEGTSNPNLYWYRQAAGRGLQLLFYSVGIGQISSEVPQNLSASRPQDRQFILSSKKLLLSDSGFYLCAWSVLIQGAGYTFGSGTRLTVV.

V usage is TRBV5-6 and J usage is TRBJ1-2, with a weak D call TRBD1 (6 bases). Germline CDR1 and CDR2: SGHDT and YYEEEE. Trimming left V 2 bases short and J 5 bases short, with 13 bases between. The CDR3 runs to 14 residues. The chain's CDR3 is CASSLEAGAYGYTF. DNA of the CDR3: TGTGCCAGCAGCTTAGAGGCGGGGGCGTATGGCTACACCTTC.

The V call is TRBV15, the J call TRBJ2-3; the match to TRBD2 covers 7 bases. The germline gives CDR1 LNHNV, CDR2 YYDKDF (reference sequence). V was pared by 0 bases and J by 3 bases, with 15 bases of the junction left unmatched. The CDR3 has 19 residues. The CDR3 protein is CATSRDSLGSSGLTDTQYF. CDR3 bases: TGTGCCACCAGCAGAGACTCGCTTGGATCTAGCGGACTAACAGATACGCAGTATTTT.

This clone was seen more than once but under ten times. This chain joins TRBV9 and TRBJ1-2; TRBD1 aligns across 8 bases. This CDR3 contains 15 residues. Germline loops: CDR1 SGDLS, CDR2 YYNGEE. The junction had 9 bases not matched to a gene; V was cut back by 0 bases and J by 8 bases. In DNA form, the CDR3 reads TGTGCCAGCAGCGTAGTTGACAGGGGCCCCGGAGGCTACACCTTC. It translates to CASSVVDRGPGGYTF.

The genes are TRBV6-1 and TRBJ2-5; the match to TRBD2 covers 9 bases. The CDR3 totals 15 residues. Germline-derived CDR1 and CDR2 are MNHNS and SASEGT. The junction had 7 bases not matched to a gene; V was cut back by 1 base and J by 7 bases. In DNA, the CDR3 is TGTGCCAGCAGTGAAGAAGGGACTAGCATCCGGACCCAGTACTTC. Amino acids: CASSEEGTSIRTQYF.

V usage is TRBV13 and J usage is TRBJ2-3; D is perhaps TRBD2 (7 bases). This CDR3 contains 16 residues. The germline gives CDR1 PRHDT, CDR2 FYEKMQ (reference sequence). The V end was cut by 5 bases, the J end by 1 base, with 16 bases between. The CDR3 sequence: CASSIKGGGRTDTQYF. CDR3 DNA sequence: TGTGCCAGCAGCATAAAAGGGGGGGGGCGCACAGATACGCAGTATTTT.

Here the CDR3 DNA reads TGCGCCAGCAGCCGAACAGGGGAGGAGGGCTACACCTTC. It is translated as CASSRTGEEGYTF. The chain combines TRBV5-1 with TRBJ1-2; 7 nucleotides align to TRBD1. Germline lookup yields CDR1 SGHRS and CDR2 YFSETQ. V was pared by 4 bases and J by 8 bases, with 8 bases of the junction left unmatched. This CDR3 is built from 13 residues. Combining the CDR3 with reference TRBV5-1 and TRBJ1-2 gives the whole variable domain KAGVTQTPRYLIKTRGQQVTLSCSPISGHRSVSWYQQTPGQGLQFLFEYFSETQRNKGNFPGRFSGRQFSNSRSEMNVSTLELGDSALYLCASSRTGEEGYTFGSGTRLTVV.

The chain has TRBV7-2 and TRBJ2-1; 11 bases are shared with TRBD1. CDR1 is SGHTA and CDR2 is FQGNSA in the germline V gene. V lost 3 bases, J lost 8 bases, and 9 bases stayed unmatched. CDR3 length equals 16 residues. The CDR3 nucleotides read TGTGCCAGCAGCTTTGGGGACAGGGGGGGTTCGGATGAGCAGTTCTTC. It is translated as CASSFGDRGGSDEQFF.

The rearrangement joins TRBV5-1 to TRBJ1-1, with 8 bases aligning to TRBD1. The germline V gene has CDR1 SGHRS and CDR2 YFSETQ. The CDR3 totals 15 residues. With 4 bases clipped from V and 1 base from J, the junction kept 6 bases outside the gene matches. As DNA, the CDR3 is TGCGCCAGCAGCACAGGACAGGGAACGAACACTGAAGCTTTCTTT. This gives the protein CASSTGQGTNTEAFF.

This clone was recorded once. The chain employs TRBV5-1 and TRBJ1-2; D may be TRBD1 (6 bases). Trimming shortened V by 8 bases and J by 8 bases, and 25 bases separated the two germline ends. This CDR3 is built from 15 residues. Germline V lookup: CDR1 SGHRS, CDR2 YFSETQ. DNA for the CDR3: TGCGCCAGTAATTTGGACAGCCTCTCCCCCTCAGGCTACACCTTC. Translated: CASNLDSLSPSGYTF. The variable domain in full, completed from reference TRBV5-1 and TRBJ1-2, reads KAGVTQTPRYLIKTRGQQVTLSCSPISGHRSVSWYQQTPGQGLQFLFEYFSETQRNKGNFPGRFSGRQFSNSRSEMNVSTLELGDSALYLCASNLDSLSPSGYTFGSGTRLTVV.

V is TRBV7-2 and J is TRBJ1-1; TRBD1 might be the D (5 bases). Trimming cost V 7 bases and J 6 bases, with 15 bases left between them. This CDR3 has 13 amino acids. Germline CDR1 SGHTA, CDR2 FQGNSA. In DNA form, the CDR3 reads TGTGCCAGCATTGATTTTGCGGGGGCTGAAGCTTTCTTT. The encoded protein is CASIDFAGAEAFF.

The V call is TRBV7-3, the J call TRBJ2-7, with D maybe TRBD1 (5 bases). Trimming left V 4 bases short and J 2 bases short, with 15 bases between. There are 15 residues in the CDR3. Germline assignment: CDR1 SGHTA and CDR2 FQGTGA. The CDR3 is CASSSTWGRTYEQYF. The CDR3, as DNA: TGTGCCAGCAGCTCCACGTGGGGCCGTACCTACGAGCAGTACTTC.

The V and J genes are TRBV19 and TRBJ2-1; 12 nucleotides align to TRBD1. Looked up from germline, CDR1 is LNHDA and CDR2 is SQIVND (reference sequence). The length of the CDR3 is 18 residues. V shed 4 bases, J shed 8 bases, and the junction held 15 bases outside the gene matches. The CDR3 protein is CASSTLWGQGAGRYEQFF. CDR3 in DNA: TGTGCCAGTAGTACCCTTTGGGGACAGGGGGCTGGGCGATATGAGCAGTTCTTC.

The gene calls are TRBV10-2 and TRBJ1-5; TRBD1 agrees at 7 bases. Germline CDR1 reads WSHSY; CDR2 reads SAAADI. The V gene end was trimmed by 2 bases and the J gene end by 6 bases; junction bases not matched to a gene: 7. The CDR3 has 15 amino acids. CDR3 bases: TGCGCCAGCAGTGAGCAAGGAGGGGGCAGTCAGCCCCAGCATTTT. This gives the protein CASSEQGGGSQPQHF.

This clone was recorded only once. DNA for the CDR3: TGTGCCTGGAGGACTAGCGGGGGGGCAGTGTACGAGCAGTACTTC. This codes for CAWRTSGGAVYEQYF. The rearrangement uses TRBV30 and TRBJ2-7; 14 positions match TRBD2. CDR3 length: 15 amino acids. CDR1 and CDR2 from the germline V gene are GTSNPN and SVGIG (reference sequence). V lost 3 bases to trimming and J lost 4 bases; unmatched junction nucleotides: 5.

The chain recombines TRBV25-1 with TRBJ2-1, with 9 bases lining up with TRBD1. The CDR3 loop spans 14 amino acids. Unmatched junction bases numbered 10, after V lost 7 bases and J lost 9 bases. Germline values: CDR1 MGHDK, CDR2 SYGVNS. The CDR3 loop reads CASNPVGQGGEQFF. CDR3 DNA sequence: TGTGCCAGCAATCCCGTGGGACAGGGTGGTGAGCAGTTCTTC.

The rearrangement uses TRBV19 and TRBJ2-7; 8 bases are a match to TRBD1. Germline assignment: CDR1 LNHDA and CDR2 SQIVND (reference sequence). V gave up 6 bases and J gave up 1 base; unmatched junction bases: 14. The CDR3 runs 17 residues. The CDR3 sequence: CASSQAAGGSSSYEQYF. The CDR3 region has the DNA TGTGCCAGTAGCCAGGCCGCAGGGGGCAGTAGTTCCTACGAGCAGTACTTC.

The chain couples TRBV7-7 to TRBJ2-1, with 8 nucleotides matching TRBD1. V shed 1 base and J 4 bases; nucleotides not matched to a gene: 3. The CDR3 covers 15 residues. Looked up from germline, CDR1 is SSHAT and CDR2 is FNYEAQ (reference sequence). In DNA form, the CDR3 reads TGTGCCAGCAGCTTAGGGACAGGGATTTACAATGAGCAGTTCTTC. Its translation: CASSLGTGIYNEQFF.

V and J are TRBV2 and TRBJ2-2; 9 bases agree with TRBD1. CDR1 and CDR2 from the germline V gene are SNHLY and FYNNEI. This CDR3 is 15 amino acids long. The V and J ends lost 4 bases and 5 bases, in that order; junction bases with no gene match: 5. CDR3 residues: CASSAGTGWTGELFF. The CDR3 DNA sequence: TGTGCCAGCAGTGCCGGGACAGGGTGGACCGGGGAGCTGTTTTTT. The entire variable domain, with the rest obtained from reference TRBV2 and TRBJ2-2, is as follows: EPEVTQTPSHQVTQMGQEVILRCVPISNHLYFYWYRQILGQKVEFLVSFYNNEISEKSEIFDDQFSVERPDGSNFTLKIRSTKLEDSAMYFCASSAGTGWTGELFFGEGSRLTVL.

The gene calls are TRBV18 and TRBJ2-2, with D possibly matching TRBD2 (5 bases). Germline-derived CDR1 and CDR2 are KGHSH and LQKENI. This CDR3 is 17 amino acids long. V lost 2 bases and J lost 0, with 13 bases in between. CDR3 sequence (DNA): TGTGCCAGCTCACCAAACCCGTCGGGGACGAACACCGGGGAGCTGTTTTTT. Protein: CASSPNPSGTNTGELFF.

The chain combines TRBV14 with TRBJ2-1; no firm D call. The germline gives CDR1 SGHDN, CDR2 FVKESK. This CDR3 is built from 16 residues. The ends were cut back, 6 bases at V and 0 bases at J, with 15 bases in the middle. The CDR3 region has the DNA TGTGCCAGCAGAATCGCCCAAGAGTCCTCCTACAATGAGCAGTTCTTC. Translating it yields CASRIAQESSYNEQFF.